What follows are 2 T cell receptor beta chains derived from one specimen sequenced in a study of glioma-infiltrating T cells after dendritic cell vaccination. This table comes from immunoSEQ multiplex PCR, and its TCRdb copy is limited to in-frame clones, with some not included. The sample records more than 20,000 clones, about four fifths being singletons. This material consisted of blood, taken before dendritic cell vaccination. The receptors come from a human donor with glioblastoma.

The chain has TRBV11-1 and TRBJ2-7, with D hard to call. Germline V gene lookup returns CDR1 SGHAT and CDR2 FQDESV (reference sequence). Trimming cost V 2 bases and J 3 bases, with 5 bases left between them. This CDR3 contains 12 residues. This CDR3 reads CASSLSGYEQYF. As DNA, the CDR3 is TGTGCCAGCAGCTTATCCGGCTACGAGCAGTACTTC.

The chain uses TRBV19 and TRBJ2-5; TRBD2 agrees at 11 bases. Germline CDR1 is LNHDA and CDR2 is SQIVND (reference sequence). The J segment lost 2 bases and the V segment lost 5 bases, leaving 4 bases of the junction unmatched. CDR3 size: 15 residues. The CDR3 DNA sequence: TGTGCCAGTAGTCCCCGACTAGCGGGACAAGAGACCCAGTACTTC. Its translation: CASSPRLAGQETQYF.